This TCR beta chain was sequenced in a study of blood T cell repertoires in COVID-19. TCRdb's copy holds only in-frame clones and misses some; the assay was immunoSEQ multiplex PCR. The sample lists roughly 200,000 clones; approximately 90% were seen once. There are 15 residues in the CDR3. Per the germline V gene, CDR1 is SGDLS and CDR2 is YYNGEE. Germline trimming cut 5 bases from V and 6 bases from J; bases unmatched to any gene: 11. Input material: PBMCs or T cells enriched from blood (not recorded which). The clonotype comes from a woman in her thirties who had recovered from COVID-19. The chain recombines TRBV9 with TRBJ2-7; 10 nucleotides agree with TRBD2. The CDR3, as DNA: TGTGCCAGCAGTTTAGGTCAGCGGGAGGGTCCCGAGCAGTACTTC. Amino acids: CASSLGQREGPEQYF.